Below are 22 T cell receptor beta chains sequenced from a single sample in a study of T cell changes during pregnancy in multiple sclerosis (dated by TCRdb to the late 2010s). Library preparation was by the immunoSEQ multiplex PCR assay. This immuneACCESS table, as held by TCRdb, lists in-frame sequences with V and J called but not all clones. Of the missing ones, under half trace to an unresolved V gene in checked studies; the others have no known cause. This sample gives 25,000 to 35,000 clones in total; roughly nine tenths of them show up just once. Together, the top ten hold roughly 0.42% of the sample. The specimen comprised CD4+ T cells from peripheral blood mononuclear cells, sampled in the second trimester of pregnancy. The receptor source for this set is a female donor in good health, enrolled as a control in a pregnancy study.

This clone showed up just once. This chain joins TRBV5-5 and TRBJ1-3; unclear D gene. CDR1 and CDR2 (germline): SGHKS, YYEKEE (reference sequence). V was shortened by 8 bases and J by 0 bases, with 15 bases between the two germline ends. The CDR3 totals 15 residues. CDR3 nucleotides: TGTGCCAGTGATTACGCGAGGGCCTCTGGAAACACCATATATTTT. As protein: CASDYARASGNTIYF.

The rearrangement joins TRBV27 to TRBJ2-5, with 12 nucleotides matching TRBD2. Germline CDR1 MNHEY, CDR2 SMNVEV (reference sequence). The CDR3 has 17 amino acids. J was trimmed by 2 bases and V by 4 bases; bases with no gene match: 8. The CDR3 region has the DNA TGTGCCAGCAGTTCCCTCCGACTAGCGGGGGAACAAGAGACCCAGTACTTC. Protein product: CASSSLRLAGEQETQYF.

The chain combines TRBV19 with TRBJ1-2; no clear D. Trimming cost V 6 bases and J 6 bases, with 14 bases left between them. Germline loops: CDR1 LNHDA, CDR2 SQIVND (reference sequence). CDR3 length: 13 amino acids. The CDR3 nucleotides read TGTGCCAGTAGATCGGTCGGAGGGAATGGCTACACCTTC. Encoded protein: CASRSVGGNGYTF.

The chain is built from TRBV5-4 and TRBJ2-6, with 8 nucleotides matching TRBD1. Trimming cost V 5 bases and J 3 bases; bases outside gene matches: 7. Germline loops: CDR1 SGHNT, CDR2 YYREEE (reference sequence). This CDR3 comprises 16 residues. CDR3 amino acids: CASSGQGALGANVLTF. The CDR3 nucleotides read TGTGCCAGCAGTGGGCAGGGGGCGCTTGGGGCCAACGTCCTGACTTTC.

In nucleotides, the CDR3 is TGTGCCAGCAGCTACTCGGGAGGGAATACGCAGTATTTT. Encoded protein: CASSYSGGNTQYF. The V call is TRBV9, the J call TRBJ2-3; 8 positions match TRBD2. Germline trimming cut 4 bases from V and 7 bases from J; bases unmatched to any gene: 5. The CDR3 is 13 residues long. Germline CDR1 SGDLS, CDR2 YYNGEE.

The J gene is TRBJ1-5, the V gene TRBV5-6; the match to TRBD1 covers 9 bases. This CDR3 has 14 residues. V dropped 2 bases and J dropped 6; count of bases not matched to a gene: 3. The V gene's germline CDR1 is SGHDT and CDR2 YYEEEE. CDR3: CASSLQGAGQPQHF. The CDR3 DNA follows: TGTGCCAGCAGCTTACAGGGGGCAGGTCAGCCCCAGCATTTT.

V usage is TRBV6-1 and J usage is TRBJ2-7, with 12 positions matching TRBD2. The CDR3 has 15 residues. V lost 4 bases to trimming and J lost 3 bases; unmatched junction nucleotides: 4. Germline V lookup: CDR1 MNHNS, CDR2 SASEGT. CDR3 coding DNA: TGTGCCAGCAGTGTCTCTAGCGGGGGGGTCTACGAGCAGTACTTC. Protein: CASSVSSGGVYEQYF.

This chain joins TRBV7-2 and TRBJ2-2; TRBD1 matches at 7 bases. J lost 9 bases, V lost 5 bases, and 6 bases had no gene match. Germline V CDR1 and CDR2: SGHTA, FQGNSA. This CDR3 has 13 amino acids. The CDR3 DNA follows: TGTGCCAGCAGCGTCGACAGGGTGCGGGAGCTGTTTTTT. Its protein is CASSVDRVRELFF.

In DNA, the CDR3 is TGTGCCATCAGGGGACAGCCGATGGAGACCCAGTACTTC. This encodes CAIRGQPMETQYF. This chain connects TRBV10-3 to TRBJ2-5; 7 positions agree with TRBD1. V lost 6 bases to trimming and J lost 5 bases; unmatched junction nucleotides: 6. The CDR3 covers 13 residues. Germline V lookup: CDR1 ENHRY, CDR2 SYGVKD.

The chain uses TRBV6-6 and TRBJ2-7; 9 positions agree with TRBD1. Per the germline V gene, CDR1 is MNHNY and CDR2 is SVGAGI (reference sequence). The CDR3 contains 15 residues. V lost 0 bases to trimming and J lost 2 bases; unmatched junction nucleotides: 2. The CDR3 DNA reads TGTGCCAGCAGTTACTCTGGGACAGGGACCTACGAGCAGTACTTC. It specifies CASSYSGTGTYEQYF.

The chain has TRBV29-1 and TRBJ1-2, with D perhaps matching TRBD1 (6 bases). Germline V gene lookup returns CDR1 SQVTM and CDR2 ANQGSEA. There are 14 residues in the CDR3. V lost 4 bases, J lost 1 base, and 13 bases lay in between. The CDR3 here is CSVVGGQRNYGYTF. The CDR3, as DNA: TGCAGCGTTGTGGGGGGGCAGCGTAACTATGGCTACACCTTC.

The chain recombines TRBV6-1 with TRBJ2-7; 7 bases line up with TRBD1. The CDR3 extends over 15 amino acids. Per germline, CDR1 MNHNS and CDR2 SASEGT. With V trimmed by 8 bases and J by 5 bases, 15 bases remained unmatched. The CDR3 sequence is CASFALDRARDEQYF. CDR3 coding DNA: TGTGCCAGCTTTGCACTCGACAGGGCGCGGGACGAGCAGTACTTC.

The chain carries TRBV7-8 and TRBJ1-2, with TRBD1 matching over 8 bases. CDR1 SGHVS and CDR2 FQNEAQ come from the germline V gene. The CDR3 spans 15 residues. The trim removed 1 base at V and 8 bases at J, leaving 9 bases unmatched. The CDR3, as DNA: TGTGCCAGCAGCTTAGGGATCACAGGGGGGGAAGGCTACACCTTC. This translates into CASSLGITGGEGYTF.

The chain has TRBV2 and TRBJ1-2; 8 bases line up with TRBD1. Trimming at V came to 8 bases and at J to 8 bases, leaving 16 bases not matched to a gene. Per the germline V gene, CDR1 is SNHLY and CDR2 is FYNNEI. CDR3 length: 15 amino acids. The DNA of the CDR3 is TGTGCCAGCGAGAGGGGGGAGTCAGGGGGCAGGGGCTACACCTTC. Protein sequence: CASERGESGGRGYTF.

In nucleotides, the CDR3 is TGCGCCAGCAGCTTGGAAGCGGGCGACGGCGAGCAGTACTTC. Its protein product is CASSLEAGDGEQYF. The genes are TRBV5-1 and TRBJ2-7; the D gene is possibly TRBD2 (6 bases). CDR3 size: 14 residues. V lost 0 bases and J 6 bases, leaving 13 bases between the germline ends. In germline, CDR1 is SGHRS, CDR2 YFSETQ.

V is TRBV6-5 and J is TRBJ1-6; TRBD1 aligns across 11 bases. Germline CDR1 is MNHEY and CDR2 is SVGAGI. V lost 1 base and J lost 9; bases outside the gene matches: 5. The CDR3 sequence is 16 residues long. As DNA, the CDR3 is TGTGCCAGCAGTTACTTGAGCGGGACAGGGGGTTCACCCCTCCACTTT. Its protein product is CASSYLSGTGGSPLHF.

This clone appeared a few times. The chain combines TRBV29-1 with TRBJ2-2, with 11 nucleotides matching TRBD2. The germline V gene has CDR1 SQVTM and CDR2 ANQGSEA. With 1 base clipped from V and 5 bases from J, the junction kept 0 bases outside the gene matches. The CDR3 has 14 residues. The CDR3 coding sequence is TGCAGCGTTGAAGGACTAGCGGGGACCGGGGAGCTGTTTTTT. Protein sequence: CSVEGLAGTGELFF.

The chain links TRBV5-6 to TRBJ2-1, with D uncertain. The germline V and J ends were trimmed by 0 bases and 6 bases, with 7 bases remaining between them. Looked up from germline, CDR1 is SGHDT and CDR2 is YYEEEE. The CDR3 totals 13 residues. The CDR3, as DNA: TGTGCCAGCAGCTTGGCTCCCCGCAATGAGCAGTTCTTC. Translating gives CASSLAPRNEQFF. Using reference TRBV5-6 and TRBJ2-1 for the parts outside the CDR3, the full variable domain is DAGVTQSPTHLIKTRGQQVTLRCSPKSGHDTVSWYQQALGQGPQFIFQYYEEEERQRGNFPDRFSGHQFPNYSSELNVNALLLGDSALYLCASSLAPRNEQFFGPGTRLTVL.

J is TRBJ1-1 and V is TRBV19; possible D gene TRBD1, 6 bases. Between the trimmed V and J ends, which lost 6 bases and 6 bases, there was a span of 11 bases. CDR1 is LNHDA, CDR2 SQIVND, per germline (reference sequence). The CDR3 totals 12 residues. CDR3: CASRDGQSEAFF. Written as DNA, the CDR3 is TGTGCCAGTAGGGATGGACAGTCTGAAGCTTTCTTT.

V gene TRBV5-1 combines with J gene TRBJ2-7, with 8 positions matching TRBD2. V gave up 0 bases and J gave up 6 bases; unmatched junction bases: 5. The CDR3 has 14 amino acids. CDR1 SGHRS and CDR2 YFSETQ come from the germline V gene. DNA of the CDR3: TGCGCCAGCAGCTTGGAAGCGGGAGTGGGCGAGCAGTACTTC. Its protein is CASSLEAGVGEQYF.

This chain joins TRBV15 and TRBJ2-1; 9 positions agree with TRBD1. J lost 5 bases, V lost 0 bases, and 5 bases had no gene match. The CDR3 length is 16 residues. CDR1 and CDR2 from the germline V gene are LNHNV and YYDKDF (reference sequence). This CDR3 reads CATSREGQGIHNEQFF. CDR3 nucleotide sequence: TGTGCCACCAGCAGAGAGGGACAGGGTATCCACAATGAGCAGTTCTTC.

The genes are TRBV5-4 and TRBJ1-5; TRBD1 is a possible D gene (5 bases). V was trimmed by 3 bases and J by 2 bases, leaving 9 bases between them. CDR1 SGHNT and CDR2 YYREEE come from the germline V gene (reference sequence). This CDR3 has 14 residues. CDR3 in DNA: TGTGCCAGCAGCTCGGGGGGGGGCAATCAGCCCCAGCATTTT. This encodes CASSSGGGNQPQHF.